This T cell receptor (beta chain) derives from a study of T-cell memory formation after mild COVID-19. From the 5' RACE reads, TCRdb called clonotypes with MiXCR, one entry per CDR3 protein. The top ten hold 2% to 2.5% of the sample, which has approximately 150,000 distinct CDR3 sequences, over 15% seen once. The CDR3 sequence is 12 residues long. V gave up 8 bases and J gave up 7 bases, with 11 bases separating them. This clonotype originated in an adult woman who had mild COVID-19 (a few samples of this study predate the infection). Cell type and time point are not known. The chain links TRBV12-3 or TRBV12-4 to TRBJ1-4; maybe TRBD1 (6 bases). The sample was PBMCs or a T cell subset sorted from them (not recorded which). CDR3 DNA sequence: TGTGCCAGCTGCAGGGGAGCTGAAAAACTGTTTTTT. Protein: CASCRGAEKLFF.